This TCR beta chain was profiled in a study of PD-L1 blockade in urothelial cancer. Study context: Intravenous atezolizumab, 1,200 mg every 3 weeks, was begun by patients in the mid-2010s. Blood was analyzed 3 weeks (second dose) and 6 weeks after treatment start. Reported median T cell count for blood samples was 120,000 to 150,000. Findings and limits, study-wide: Those with durable benefit had larger increases in tumor-associated blood clones at 3 weeks.

As concerns this clone: The target antigen is unknown.

CDR1 is SEHNR and CDR2 is FQNEAQ in the germline V gene (reference sequence). CDR3 size: 15 residues. V shed 2 bases and J 10 bases; nucleotides not matched to a gene: 8. Method: immunoSEQ multiplex PCR; TCRdb's copy keeps in-frame clones and lacks some. The sample has 40,000 to 45,000 clones; 70% to 90% are singletons. The receptor was isolated from a woman aged 60-75 years with urothelial cancer. The sequences come from PBMCs, collected around atezolizumab (anti-PD-L1) treatment. The chain recombines TRBV7-9 with TRBJ2-1, with 10 nucleotides matching TRBD2. DNA for the CDR3: TGTGCCAGCAGCTTATCAGCGGGAGGGTTCTACGAGCAGTTCTTC. This sequence encodes CASSLSAGGFYEQFF.